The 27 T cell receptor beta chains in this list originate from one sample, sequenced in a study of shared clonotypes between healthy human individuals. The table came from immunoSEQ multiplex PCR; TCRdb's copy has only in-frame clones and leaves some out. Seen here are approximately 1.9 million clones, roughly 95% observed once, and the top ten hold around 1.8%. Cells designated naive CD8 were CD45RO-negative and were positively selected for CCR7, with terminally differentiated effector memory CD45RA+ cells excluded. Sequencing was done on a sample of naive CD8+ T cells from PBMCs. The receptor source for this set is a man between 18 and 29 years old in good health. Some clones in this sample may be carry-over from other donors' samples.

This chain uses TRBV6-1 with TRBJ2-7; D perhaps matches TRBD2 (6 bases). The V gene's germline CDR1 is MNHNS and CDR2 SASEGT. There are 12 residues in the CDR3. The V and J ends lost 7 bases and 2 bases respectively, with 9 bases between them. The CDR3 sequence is CASTGGTYEQYF. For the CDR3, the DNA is TGTGCCAGCACCGGCGGGACCTACGAGCAGTACTTC.

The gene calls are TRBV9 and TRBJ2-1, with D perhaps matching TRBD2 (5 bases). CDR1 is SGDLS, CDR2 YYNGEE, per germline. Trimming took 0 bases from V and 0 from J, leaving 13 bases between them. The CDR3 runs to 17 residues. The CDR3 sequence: CASSVVGSAISYNEQFF. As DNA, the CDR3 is TGTGCCAGCAGCGTAGTCGGTAGCGCCATCTCCTACAATGAGCAGTTCTTC.

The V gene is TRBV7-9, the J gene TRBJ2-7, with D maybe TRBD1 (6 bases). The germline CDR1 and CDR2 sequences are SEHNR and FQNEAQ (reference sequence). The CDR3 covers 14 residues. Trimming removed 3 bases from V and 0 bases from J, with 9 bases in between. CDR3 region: CASSLQGNSYEQYF. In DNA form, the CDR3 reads TGTGCCAGCAGCTTGCAGGGGAACTCCTACGAGCAGTACTTC.

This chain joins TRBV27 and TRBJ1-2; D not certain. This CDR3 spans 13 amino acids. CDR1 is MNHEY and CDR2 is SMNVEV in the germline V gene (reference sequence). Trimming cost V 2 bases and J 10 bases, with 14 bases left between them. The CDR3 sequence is CASSLGPTWDYTF. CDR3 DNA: TGTGCCAGCAGTTTAGGGCCCACCTGGGACTACACCTTC.

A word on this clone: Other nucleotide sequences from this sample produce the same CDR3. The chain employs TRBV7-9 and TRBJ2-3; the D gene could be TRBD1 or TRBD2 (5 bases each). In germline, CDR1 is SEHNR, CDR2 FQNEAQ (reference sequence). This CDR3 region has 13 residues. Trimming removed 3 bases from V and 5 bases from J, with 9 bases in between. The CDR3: CASSLGVGDTQYF. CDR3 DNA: TGTGCCAGCAGCTTGGGGGTTGGAGATACGCAGTATTTT. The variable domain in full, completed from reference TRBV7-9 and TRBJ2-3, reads DTGVSQNPRHKITKRGQNVTFRCDPISEHNRLYWYRQTLGQGPEFLTYFQNEAQLEKSRLLSDRFSAERPKGSFSTLEIQRTEQGDSAMYLCASSLGVGDTQYFGPGTRLTVL.

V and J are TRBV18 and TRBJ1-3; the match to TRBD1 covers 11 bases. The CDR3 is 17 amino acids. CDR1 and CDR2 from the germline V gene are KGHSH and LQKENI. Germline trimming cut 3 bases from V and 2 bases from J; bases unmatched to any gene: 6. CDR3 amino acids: CASSPDRGRGPGNTIYF. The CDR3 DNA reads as TGTGCCAGCTCACCGGACAGGGGGCGCGGTCCTGGAAACACCATATATTTT.

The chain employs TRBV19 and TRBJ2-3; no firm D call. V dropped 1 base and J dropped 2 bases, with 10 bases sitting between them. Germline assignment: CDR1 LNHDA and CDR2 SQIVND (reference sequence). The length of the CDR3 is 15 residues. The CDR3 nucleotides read TGTGCCAGTAGTATAGTTTACTCAACCACAGATACGCAGTATTTT. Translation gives CASSIVYSTTDTQYF.

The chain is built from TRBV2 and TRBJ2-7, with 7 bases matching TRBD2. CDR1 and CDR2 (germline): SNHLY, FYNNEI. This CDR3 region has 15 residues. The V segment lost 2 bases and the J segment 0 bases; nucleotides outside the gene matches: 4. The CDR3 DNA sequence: TGTGCCAGCAGTGAATGGGGCGGGAGCTCCTACGAGCAGTACTTC. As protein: CASSEWGGSSYEQYF.

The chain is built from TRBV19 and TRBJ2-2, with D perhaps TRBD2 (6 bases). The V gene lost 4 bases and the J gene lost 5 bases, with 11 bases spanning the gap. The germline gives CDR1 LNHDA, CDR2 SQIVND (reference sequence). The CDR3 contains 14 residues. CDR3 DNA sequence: TGTGCCAGTAGTAAAGGCGGGGAGACCGGGGAGCTGTTTTTT. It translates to CASSKGGETGELFF.

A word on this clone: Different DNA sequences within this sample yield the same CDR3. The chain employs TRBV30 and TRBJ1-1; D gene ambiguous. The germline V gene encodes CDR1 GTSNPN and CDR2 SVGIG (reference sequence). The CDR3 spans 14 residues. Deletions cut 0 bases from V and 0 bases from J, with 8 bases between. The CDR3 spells CAWSVRQMNTEAFF. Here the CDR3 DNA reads TGTGCCTGGAGTGTAAGGCAAATGAACACTGAAGCTTTCTTT.

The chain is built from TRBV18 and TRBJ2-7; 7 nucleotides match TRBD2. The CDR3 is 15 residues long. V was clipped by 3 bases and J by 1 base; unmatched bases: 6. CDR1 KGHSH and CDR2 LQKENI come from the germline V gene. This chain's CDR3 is CASSPGGDLSYEQYF. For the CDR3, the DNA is TGTGCCAGCTCACCGGGGGGGGACCTGTCCTACGAGCAGTACTTC.

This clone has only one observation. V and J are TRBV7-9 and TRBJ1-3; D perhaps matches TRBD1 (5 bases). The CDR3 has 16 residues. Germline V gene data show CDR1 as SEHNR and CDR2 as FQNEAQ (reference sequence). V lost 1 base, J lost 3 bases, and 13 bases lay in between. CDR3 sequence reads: CASSLVAAGFGNTIYF. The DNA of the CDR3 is TGTGCCAGCAGCTTAGTAGCCGCAGGGTTTGGAAACACCATATATTTT.

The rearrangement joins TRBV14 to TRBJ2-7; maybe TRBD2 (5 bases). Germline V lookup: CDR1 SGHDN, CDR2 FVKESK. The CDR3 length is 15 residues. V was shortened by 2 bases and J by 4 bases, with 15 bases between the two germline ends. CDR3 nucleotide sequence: TGTGCCAGCAGCCAACGCCCCCTAGGGAGATACGAGCAGTACTTC. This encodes CASSQRPLGRYEQYF.

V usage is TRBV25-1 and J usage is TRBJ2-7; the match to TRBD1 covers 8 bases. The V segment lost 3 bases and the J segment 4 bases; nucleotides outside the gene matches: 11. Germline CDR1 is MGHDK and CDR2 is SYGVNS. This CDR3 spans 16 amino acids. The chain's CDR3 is CASSETRQGARYEQYF. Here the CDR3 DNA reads TGTGCCAGCAGTGAGACTCGGCAGGGGGCCCGGTACGAGCAGTACTTC.

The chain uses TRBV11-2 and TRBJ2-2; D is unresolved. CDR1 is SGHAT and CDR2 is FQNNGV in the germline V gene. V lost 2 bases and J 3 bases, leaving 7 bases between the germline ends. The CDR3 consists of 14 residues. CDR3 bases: TGTGCCAGCAGCTTAAGGACCTACACCGGGGAGCTGTTTTTT. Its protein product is CASSLRTYTGELFF.

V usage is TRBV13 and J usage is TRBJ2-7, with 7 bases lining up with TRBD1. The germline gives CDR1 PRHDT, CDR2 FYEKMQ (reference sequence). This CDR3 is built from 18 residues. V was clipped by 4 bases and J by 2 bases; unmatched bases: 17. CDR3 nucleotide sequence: TGTGCCAGCAGCTCCCGGACAGGCGCGAAGTCCCCTACCTACGAGCAGTACTTC. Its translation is CASSSRTGAKSPTYEQYF.

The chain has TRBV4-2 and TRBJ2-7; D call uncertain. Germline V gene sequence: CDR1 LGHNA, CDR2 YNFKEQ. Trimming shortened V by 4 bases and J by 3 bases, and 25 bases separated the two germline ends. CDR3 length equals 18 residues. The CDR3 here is CASSPSHLSPASRYEQYF. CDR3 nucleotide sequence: TGTGCCAGCAGCCCAAGTCACCTATCACCAGCCTCGCGCTACGAGCAGTACTTC.

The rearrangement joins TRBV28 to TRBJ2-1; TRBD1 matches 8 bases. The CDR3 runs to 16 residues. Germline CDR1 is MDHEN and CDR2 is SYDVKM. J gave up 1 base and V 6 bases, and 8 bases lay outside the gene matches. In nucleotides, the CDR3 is TGTGCCAGCAGGCGACAGGGGTCTTCTTCCTACAATGAGCAGTTCTTC. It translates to CASRRQGSSSYNEQFF.

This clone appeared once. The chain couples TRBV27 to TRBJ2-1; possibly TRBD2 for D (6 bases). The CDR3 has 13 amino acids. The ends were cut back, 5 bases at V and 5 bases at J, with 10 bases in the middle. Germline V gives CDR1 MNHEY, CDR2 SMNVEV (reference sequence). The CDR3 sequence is CASSILANNEQFF. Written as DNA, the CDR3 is TGTGCCAGCAGTATTCTAGCGAACAATGAGCAGTTCTTC.

The CDR3 loop is CASRTYRTDRGEQYF. In DNA form, the CDR3 reads TGTGCCAGCAGGACATACAGGACAGATAGAGGCGAGCAGTACTTC. The rearrangement links TRBV28 to TRBJ2-7; tentatively, D is TRBD1 (6 bases). The CDR3 extends over 15 amino acids. Germline V gene lookup returns CDR1 MDHEN and CDR2 SYDVKM. The germline V and J ends were trimmed by 6 bases and 6 bases, with 21 bases remaining between them.

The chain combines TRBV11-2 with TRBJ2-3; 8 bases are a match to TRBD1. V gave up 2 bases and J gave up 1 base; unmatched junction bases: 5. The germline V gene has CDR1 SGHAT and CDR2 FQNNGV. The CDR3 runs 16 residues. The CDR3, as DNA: TGTGCCAGCAGCTTATGGACAGGGTACGGCACAGATACGCAGTATTTT. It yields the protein CASSLWTGYGTDTQYF.

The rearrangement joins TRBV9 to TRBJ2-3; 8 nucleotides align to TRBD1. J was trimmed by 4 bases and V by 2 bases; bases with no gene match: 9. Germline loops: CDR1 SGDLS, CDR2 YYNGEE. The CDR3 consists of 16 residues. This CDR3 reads CASSVSGTGGADTQYF. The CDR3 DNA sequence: TGTGCCAGCAGCGTCTCCGGGACAGGAGGGGCAGATACGCAGTATTTT.

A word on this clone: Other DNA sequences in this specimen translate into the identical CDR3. For the CDR3, the DNA is TGTGCCAGCAGTCTGAGCGGAACCCTCAATGAGCAGTTCTTC. Its translation: CASSLSGTLNEQFF. The chain recombines TRBV27 with TRBJ2-1; possible D gene TRBD2, 5 bases. The CDR3 loop spans 14 amino acids. CDR1 MNHEY and CDR2 SMNVEV come from the germline V gene (reference sequence). Between the trimmed V and J ends, which lost 5 bases and 6 bases, there was a span of 14 bases.

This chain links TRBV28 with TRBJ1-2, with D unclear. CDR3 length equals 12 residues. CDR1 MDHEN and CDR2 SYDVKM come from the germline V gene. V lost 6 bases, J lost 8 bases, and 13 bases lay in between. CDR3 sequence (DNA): TGTGCCAGCAGCCGAAAAAAGGTCGGCTACACCTTC. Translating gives CASSRKKVGYTF.

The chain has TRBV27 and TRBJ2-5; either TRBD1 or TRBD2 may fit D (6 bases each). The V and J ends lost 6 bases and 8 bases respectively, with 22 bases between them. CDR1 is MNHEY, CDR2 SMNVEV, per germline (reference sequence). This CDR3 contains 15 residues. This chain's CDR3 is CASSDDPGARGTQYF. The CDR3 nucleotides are TGTGCCAGCAGCGACGATCCGGGGGCCCGGGGTACCCAGTACTTC.

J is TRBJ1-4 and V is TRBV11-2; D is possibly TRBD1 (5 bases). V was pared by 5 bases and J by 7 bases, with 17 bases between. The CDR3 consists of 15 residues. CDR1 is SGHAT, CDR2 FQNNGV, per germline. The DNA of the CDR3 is TGTGCCAGCAGCGAAGAAAGGGGAGCTGGTGAAAAACTGTTTTTT. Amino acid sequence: CASSEERGAGEKLFF. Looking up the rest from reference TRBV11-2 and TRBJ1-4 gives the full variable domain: EAGVAQSPRYKIIEKRQSVAFWCNPISGHATLYWYQQILGQGPKLLIQFQNNGVVDDSQLPKDRFSAERLKGVDSTLKIQPAKLEDSAVYLCASSEERGAGEKLFFGSGTQLSVL.

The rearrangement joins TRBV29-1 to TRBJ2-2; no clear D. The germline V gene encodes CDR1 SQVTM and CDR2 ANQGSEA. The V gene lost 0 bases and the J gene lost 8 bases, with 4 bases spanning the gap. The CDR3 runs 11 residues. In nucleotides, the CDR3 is TGCAGCGTTGAAGATCTGGGGGAGCTGTTTTTT. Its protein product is CSVEDLGELFF.